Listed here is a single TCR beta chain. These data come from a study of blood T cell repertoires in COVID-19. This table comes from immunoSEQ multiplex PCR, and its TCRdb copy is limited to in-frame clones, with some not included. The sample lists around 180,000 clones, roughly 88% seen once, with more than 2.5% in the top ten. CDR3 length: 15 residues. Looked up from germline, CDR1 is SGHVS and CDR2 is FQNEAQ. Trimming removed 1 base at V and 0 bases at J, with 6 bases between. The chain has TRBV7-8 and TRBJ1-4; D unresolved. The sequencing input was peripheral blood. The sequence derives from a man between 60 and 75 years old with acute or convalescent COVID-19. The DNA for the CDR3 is TGTGCCAGCAGCTTAGAGCAGGCAACTAATGAAAAACTGTTTTTT. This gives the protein CASSLEQATNEKLFF.